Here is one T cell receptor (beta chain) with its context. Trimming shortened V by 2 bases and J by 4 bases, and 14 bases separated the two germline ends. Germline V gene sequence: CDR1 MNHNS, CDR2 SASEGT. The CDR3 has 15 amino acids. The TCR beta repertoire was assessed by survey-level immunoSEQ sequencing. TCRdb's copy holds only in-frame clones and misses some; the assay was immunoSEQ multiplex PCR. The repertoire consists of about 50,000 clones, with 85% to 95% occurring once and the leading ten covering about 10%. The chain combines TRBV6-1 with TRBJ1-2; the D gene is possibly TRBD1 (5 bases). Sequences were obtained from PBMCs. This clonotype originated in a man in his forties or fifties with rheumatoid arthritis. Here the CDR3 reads CASSENRGTSYGYTF. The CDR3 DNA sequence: TGTGCCAGCAGTGAAAATAGGGGCACGAGCTATGGCTACACCTTC.